This entry lists 23 T cell receptor beta chains sequenced from one sample in a study of T-cell reconstitution after alpha-beta-depleted transplantation in children. Library preparation (for TCRbeta) was performed with unique molecular identifiers. MiXCR, run by TCRdb on the PCR reads, gives a single entry per CDR3 protein. The sample lists 450,000 to 600,000 distinct CDR3 sequences, approximately 10% occurring once. The specimen was PBMCs, collected before TCRalphabeta/CD19-depleted stem cell transplant. The receptor source for this set is a child aged 2-15 years with inherited bone marrow failure, due to receive a stem cell transplant.

The rearrangement uses TRBV9 and TRBJ1-2; 7 bases fit TRBD1. CDR3 length: 14 residues. Trimming at V came to 3 bases and at J to 4 bases, leaving 6 bases not matched to a gene. Germline V gene data show CDR1 as SGDLS and CDR2 as YYNGEE. The CDR3 region has the DNA TGTGCCAGCAGCGCCTTCGACAGGGCCTATGGCTACACCTTC. It specifies CASSAFDRAYGYTF.

As to this clonotype: With a much larger clone just one base away, this may be a read error. The rearrangement joins TRBV6-5 to TRBJ2-1; the D gene could be TRBD1 or TRBD2 (5 bases each). CDR1 MNHEY and CDR2 SVGAGI come from the germline V gene. This CDR3 contains 12 residues. DNA for the CDR3: TGTGCAACCGGGACCACCTACAATGAGCAGTTCTTC. Its translation is CATGTTYNEQFF.

The chain links TRBV12-3 or TRBV12-4 to TRBJ2-7; 10 bases align to TRBD2. The CDR3 sequence is 14 residues long. Losses at the gene ends were 6 bases for V and 7 bases for J; bases not matched to a gene: 9. The CDR3 loop is CASRPSGRAWEQYF. In DNA, the CDR3 is TGTGCCAGCAGGCCCAGCGGGAGGGCCTGGGAGCAGTACTTC.

This clonotype was seen many times. The chain joins TRBV5-4 to TRBJ2-7; TRBD2 matches at 8 bases. V was pared by 3 bases and J by 7 bases, with 6 bases of the junction left unmatched. This CDR3 is built from 13 residues. Germline CDR1 is SGHNT and CDR2 is YYREEE (reference sequence). In DNA, the CDR3 is TGTGCCAGCAGCTCAATGACGGGGGGGGAGCAGTACTTC. Encoded protein: CASSSMTGGEQYF.

The chain recombines TRBV18 with TRBJ2-7; D ambiguous. CDR1 is KGHSH, CDR2 LQKENI, per germline. V gave up 5 bases and J gave up 2 bases, with 10 bases separating them. The CDR3 spans 13 residues. CDR3 region: CASSYDWTYEQYF. DNA for the CDR3: TGTGCCAGCTCATACGACTGGACCTACGAGCAGTACTTC.

This clonotype was seen many times. This chain links TRBV20-1 with TRBJ2-1, with D hard to call. Trimming took off 4 bases at V and 0 bases at J, with 10 bases between the two ends. The germline V gene has CDR1 DFQATT and CDR2 SNEGSKA (reference sequence). This CDR3 has 14 amino acids. The chain's CDR3 is CSAKAASSYNEQFF. The CDR3 DNA is TGCAGTGCTAAGGCCGCCAGCTCCTACAATGAGCAGTTCTTC.

This clonotype has ten or more counts. The chain recombines TRBV20-1 with TRBJ2-1, with 8 bases identical to TRBD2. Germline V gives CDR1 DFQATT, CDR2 SNEGSKA (reference sequence). Trimming removed 1 base from V and 2 bases from J; junction bases left unmatched: 4. The CDR3 covers 15 residues. The CDR3, as DNA: TGCAGTGCTAGAGCCCTAGCGGGTCCCTACAATGAGCAGTTCTTC. Translation: CSARALAGPYNEQFF.

This clonotype has at least ten counts. This rearrangement joins TRBV20-1 to TRBJ2-7, with unresolved D. Trimming removed 2 bases at V and 3 bases at J, with 14 bases between. CDR3 length: 14 residues. Germline loops: CDR1 DFQATT, CDR2 SNEGSKA (reference sequence). The CDR3 DNA reads TGCAGTGCTAGACTCGCGCACAGTTACTACGAGCAGTACTTC. It encodes CSARLAHSYYEQYF.

This clonotype was recorded at least ten times. The genes are TRBV28 and TRBJ1-1, with a weak D call TRBD1 (6 bases). The CDR3 has 14 residues. V was shortened by 8 bases and J by 1 base, with 14 bases between the two germline ends. The germline gives CDR1 MDHEN, CDR2 SYDVKM. The CDR3 sequence is CASAEQGWNTEAFF. CDR3 DNA sequence: TGTGCCAGCGCGGAACAGGGTTGGAACACTGAAGCTTTCTTT. Drawing the rest from reference TRBV28 and TRBJ1-1, the complete variable domain is DVKVTQSSRYLVKRTGEKVFLECVQDMDHENMFWYRQDPGLGLRLIYFSYDVKMKEKGDIPEGYSVSREKKERFSLILESASTNQTSMYLCASAEQGWNTEAFFGQGTRLTVV.

This clonotype was detected ten times or more. CDR3 protein: CASSRPLGRGAGEPGANVLTF. The CDR3 nucleotides are TGTGCCAGCAGTCGGCCGCTGGGGAGGGGAGCGGGAGAACCTGGGGCCAACGTCCTGACTTTC. The chain links TRBV27 to TRBJ2-6; 8 nucleotides agree with TRBD2. The CDR3 spans 21 residues. The germline CDR1 and CDR2 sequences are MNHEY and SMNVEV (reference sequence). The ends lost 5 bases at V and 2 bases at J; junction bases unmatched: 20. The full variable domain, rest sourced from reference TRBV27 and TRBJ2-6, is EAQVTQNPRYLITVTGKKLTVTCSQNMNHEYMSWYRQDPGLGLRQIYYSMNVEVTDKGDVPEGYKVSRKEKRNFPLILESPSPNQTSLYFCASSRPLGRGAGEPGANVLTFGAGSRLTVL.

In this sample, this clonotype turned up many times. V and J are TRBV6-6 and TRBJ1-2; D is unclear. The CDR3 spans 11 residues. Trimming cost V 9 bases and J 1 base, with 6 bases left between them. The germline V gene has CDR1 MNHNY and CDR2 SVGAGI (reference sequence). The CDR3 loop reads CASRDNYGYTF. In DNA form, the CDR3 reads TGTGCCAGTCGGGATAACTATGGCTACACCTTC.

Many counts were recorded for this clonotype. The chain employs TRBV20-1 and TRBJ2-3, with D uncertain. The CDR3 is 15 amino acids. The germline V gene has CDR1 DFQATT and CDR2 SNEGSKA (reference sequence). V gave up 0 bases and J gave up 0 bases, with 10 bases separating them. CDR3 in amino acids: CSARDPRGSTDTQYF. The CDR3 bases are TGCAGTGCTAGAGATCCTAGAGGAAGCACAGATACGCAGTATTTT.

The chain combines TRBV30 with TRBJ1-2; no clear D gene. The V end lost 1 base, the J end lost 4 bases, and 7 bases lay between the germline ends. In germline, CDR1 is GTSNPN, CDR2 SVGIG (reference sequence). The CDR3 consists of 12 residues. DNA of the CDR3: TGTGCCTGGAGTGAAGCAGGCTATGGCTACACCTTC. As protein: CAWSEAGYGYTF.

This clonotype occurred many times. The chain is built from TRBV4-3 and TRBJ2-3, with 7 bases identical to TRBD2. This CDR3 comprises 16 residues. CDR1 LGHNA and CDR2 YSLEER come from the germline V gene. With V trimmed by 5 bases and J by 3 bases, 11 bases remained unmatched. CDR3 amino acids: CASSGAFLAETDTQYF. The CDR3 bases are TGCGCCAGCAGCGGTGCATTCCTAGCGGAGACAGATACGCAGTATTTT.

The sample holds many counts of this clonotype. The rearrangement uses TRBV6-2 or TRBV6-3 and TRBJ2-3, with TRBD2 matching over 9 bases. Per the germline V gene, CDR1 is MNHEY and CDR2 is SVGEGT. The J segment lost 2 bases and the V segment lost 10 bases, leaving 4 bases of the junction unmatched. The CDR3 has 13 amino acids. CDR3 loop: CATAGGNTDTQYF. The CDR3, as DNA: TGTGCCACCGCGGGAGGGAACACAGATACGCAGTATTTT.

The sample holds many counts of this clonotype. The chain combines TRBV12-3 or TRBV12-4 with TRBJ1-6; D not resolved. This CDR3 is built from 14 residues. Trimming removed 3 bases from V and 8 bases from J, with 11 bases in between. CDR3 nucleotides: TGTGCCAGCAGTTTCGGTTTCAAGGATTCACCCCTCCACTTT. Amino acid sequence: CASSFGFKDSPLHF.

This clonotype was seen ten or more times. The chain recombines TRBV20-1 with TRBJ2-1; 8 bases are a match to TRBD2. After removal of 1 base from V and 9 bases from J, the junction contained 11 bases not matched to a gene. CDR1 is DFQATT and CDR2 is SNEGSKA in the germline V gene (reference sequence). The CDR3 consists of 15 residues. CDR3 sequence reads: CSARVTSGRRGEQFF. Written as DNA, the CDR3 is TGCAGTGCTAGAGTTACTAGCGGAAGGCGGGGTGAGCAGTTCTTC.

This clonotype was recorded at least ten times. V gene TRBV6-2 or TRBV6-3 combines with J gene TRBJ1-4, with unresolved D. The CDR3 has 13 residues. Per the germline V gene, CDR1 is MNHEY and CDR2 is SVGEGT. The V gene lost 4 bases and the J gene lost 8 bases, with 11 bases spanning the gap. The CDR3 protein is CASSSYNWEKLFF. The CDR3 DNA reads as TGTGCCAGCAGTTCCTACAATTGGGAAAAACTGTTTTTT.

This clonotype was seen ten or more times. V usage is TRBV4-2 and J usage is TRBJ2-1, with 7 bases identical to TRBD2. CDR1 is LGHNA, CDR2 YNFKEQ, per germline. The CDR3 is 15 residues long. Trimming took 0 bases from V and 4 from J; bases not matched to a gene: 3. CDR3 protein: CASSQELAPYNEQFF. The CDR3 DNA follows: TGTGCCAGCAGCCAAGAACTAGCGCCTTACAATGAGCAGTTCTTC.

The sample holds many counts of this clonotype. The V call is TRBV6-1, the J call TRBJ2-1; a possible D gene is TRBD2 (6 bases). The CDR3 is 16 residues long. Between the trimmed V and J ends, which lost 2 bases and 9 bases, there was a span of 20 bases. CDR1 and CDR2 (germline): MNHNS, SASEGT. CDR3 protein: CASSEPRGGEFSEQFF. DNA of the CDR3: TGTGCCAGCAGTGAACCGAGGGGAGGCGAGTTCAGTGAGCAGTTCTTC.

This clonotype has ten or more counts. V is TRBV12-5 and J is TRBJ2-2; maybe TRBD1 (5 bases). Germline V gene sequence: CDR1 LGHNT, CDR2 FRNRAP. The CDR3 extends over 13 amino acids. The ends were cut back, 5 bases at V and 5 bases at J, with 9 bases in the middle. CDR3 coding DNA: TGTGCTAGTGGTCTGCACAGGACCGGGGAGCTGTTTTTT. Amino acid sequence: CASGLHRTGELFF. Together with reference TRBV12-5 and TRBJ2-2, the CDR3 gives the full variable domain: DARVTQTPRHKVTEMGQEVTMRCQPILGHNTVFWYRQTMMQGLELLAYFRNRAPLDDSGMPKDRFSAEMPDATLATLKIQPSEPRDSAVYFCASGLHRTGELFFGEGSRLTVL.

This clonotype was detected only a few times. V gene TRBV20-1 combines with J gene TRBJ2-1, with TRBD2 matching 11 bases. Germline V gene data show CDR1 as DFQATT and CDR2 as SNEGSKA (reference sequence). V was pared by 3 bases and J by 8 bases, with 6 bases of the junction left unmatched. The CDR3 covers 14 residues. CDR3 amino acids: CSARETSGMDEQFF. The CDR3, as DNA: TGCAGTGCTAGGGAGACTAGCGGGATGGATGAGCAGTTCTTC.

This clonotype was counted at least ten times. This chain links TRBV29-1 with TRBJ1-1; D unresolved. In germline, CDR1 is SQVTM, CDR2 ANQGSEA. This CDR3 region has 10 residues. With 5 bases removed from V and 1 base from J, the gap between germline ends came to 2 bases. Here the CDR3 DNA reads TGCAGCGTTAGGAACACTGAAGCTTTCTTT. Amino acids: CSVRNTEAFF.